Given below is one T cell receptor beta chain in context. The CDR3 has 14 amino acids. J was trimmed by 2 bases and V by 8 bases; bases with no gene match: 7. Germline CDR1 reads MNHEY; CDR2 reads SVGAGI. Source study methods: Amplification with reference gene primers provided the estimates of nucleated cell counts. Here immunoSEQ multiplex PCR was the method, and the copy in TCRdb shows in-frame clones only, minus some. For V, J and clone size, that table is used; D and trimming come from the DNA. This sample has some 50,000 clones, with approximately 90% found just once. This sample was taken from a study of blood T cell repertoires in COVID-19. In the study overall: Acute and convalescent COVID-19 samples came from the United States, Italy and Spain. In each case, the material was cDNA or gDNA derived from T cells, B-cell-depleted T cells, or PBMCs.

The rearrangement links TRBV6-5 to TRBJ2-7; 9 bases are shared with TRBD1. The origin of this receptor is a human donor in a cohort sampled during active COVID-19. The sequenced sample consisted of peripheral blood. The CDR3: CASWTGVKPYEQYF. CDR3 nucleotide sequence: TGTGCCAGCTGGACAGGGGTCAAGCCCTACGAGCAGTACTTC.